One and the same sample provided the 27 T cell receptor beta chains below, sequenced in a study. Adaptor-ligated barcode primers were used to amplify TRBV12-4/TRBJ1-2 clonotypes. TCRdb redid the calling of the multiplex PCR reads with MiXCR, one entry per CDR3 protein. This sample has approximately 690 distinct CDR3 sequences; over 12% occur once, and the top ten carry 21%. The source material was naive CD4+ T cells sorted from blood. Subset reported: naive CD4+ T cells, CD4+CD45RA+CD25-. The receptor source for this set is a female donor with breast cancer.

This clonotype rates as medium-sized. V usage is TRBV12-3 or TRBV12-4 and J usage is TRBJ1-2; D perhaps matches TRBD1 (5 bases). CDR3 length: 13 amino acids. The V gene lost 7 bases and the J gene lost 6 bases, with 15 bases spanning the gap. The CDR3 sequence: CASTPFRGNGYTF. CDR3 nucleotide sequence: TGTGCCAGCACTCCCTTTAGGGGAAATGGCTACACCTTC.

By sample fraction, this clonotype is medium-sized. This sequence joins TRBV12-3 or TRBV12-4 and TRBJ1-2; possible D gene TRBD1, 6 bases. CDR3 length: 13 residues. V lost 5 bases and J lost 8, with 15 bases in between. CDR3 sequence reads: CASSPSTGGGYTF. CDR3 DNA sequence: TGTGCCAGCAGTCCTTCGACAGGAGGCGGCTACACCTTC.

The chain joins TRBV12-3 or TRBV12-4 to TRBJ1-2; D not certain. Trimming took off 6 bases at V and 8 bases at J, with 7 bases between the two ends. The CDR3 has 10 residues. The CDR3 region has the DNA TGTGCCAGCAGACGACGGGGCTACACCTTC. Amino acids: CASRRRGYTF.

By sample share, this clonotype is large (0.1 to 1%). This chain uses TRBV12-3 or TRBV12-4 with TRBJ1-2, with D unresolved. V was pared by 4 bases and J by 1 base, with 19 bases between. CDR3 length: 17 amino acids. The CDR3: CASSSTNGLYFNYGYTF. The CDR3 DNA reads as TGTGCCAGCAGTTCTACAAATGGGCTGTACTTTAACTATGGCTACACCTTC.

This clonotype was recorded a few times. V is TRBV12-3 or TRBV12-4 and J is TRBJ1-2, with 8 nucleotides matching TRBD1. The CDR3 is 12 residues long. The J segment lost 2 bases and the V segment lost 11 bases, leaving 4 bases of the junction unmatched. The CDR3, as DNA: TGTGCCGTAGGACAGGGAAACTATGGCTACACCTTC. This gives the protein CAVGQGNYGYTF.

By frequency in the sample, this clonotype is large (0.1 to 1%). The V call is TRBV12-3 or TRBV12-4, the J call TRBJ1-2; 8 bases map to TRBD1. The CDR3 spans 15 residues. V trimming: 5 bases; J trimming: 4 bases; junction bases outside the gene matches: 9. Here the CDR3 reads CASSTDREVRYGYTF. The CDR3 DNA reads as TGTGCCAGCAGTACGGACAGGGAAGTACGCTATGGCTACACCTTC.

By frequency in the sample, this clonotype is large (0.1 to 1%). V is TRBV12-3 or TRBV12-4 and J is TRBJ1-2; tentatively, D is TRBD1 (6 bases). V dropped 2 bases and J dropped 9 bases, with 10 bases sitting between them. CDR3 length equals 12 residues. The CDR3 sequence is CASSLTQGSYTF. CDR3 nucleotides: TGTGCCAGCAGTTTAACCCAGGGGAGCTACACCTTC.

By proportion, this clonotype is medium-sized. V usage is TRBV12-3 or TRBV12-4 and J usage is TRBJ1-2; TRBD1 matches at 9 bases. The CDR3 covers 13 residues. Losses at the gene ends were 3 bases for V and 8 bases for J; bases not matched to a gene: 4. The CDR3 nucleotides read TGTGCCAGCAGTTTTGGGACAGGGTTAGGCTACACCTTC. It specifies CASSFGTGLGYTF.

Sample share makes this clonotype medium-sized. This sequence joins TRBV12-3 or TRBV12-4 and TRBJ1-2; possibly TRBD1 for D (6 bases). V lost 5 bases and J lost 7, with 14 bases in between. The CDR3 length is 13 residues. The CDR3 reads CASSTLDRSGYTF. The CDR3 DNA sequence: TGTGCCAGCAGTACACTCGACAGGAGTGGCTACACCTTC.

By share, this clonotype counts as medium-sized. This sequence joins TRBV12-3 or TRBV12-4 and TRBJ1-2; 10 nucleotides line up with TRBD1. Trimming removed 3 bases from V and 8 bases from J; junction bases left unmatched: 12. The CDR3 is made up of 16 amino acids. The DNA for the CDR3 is TGTGCCAGCAGTTTGTGGGCCCGGGACAGGGGTGACGGCTACACCTTC. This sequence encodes CASSLWARDRGDGYTF.

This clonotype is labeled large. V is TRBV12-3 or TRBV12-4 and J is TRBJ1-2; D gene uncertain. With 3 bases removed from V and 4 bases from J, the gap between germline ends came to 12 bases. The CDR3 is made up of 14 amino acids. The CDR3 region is CASSFLGGIYGYTF. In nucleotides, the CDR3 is TGTGCCAGCAGTTTTCTGGGAGGAATCTATGGCTACACCTTC.

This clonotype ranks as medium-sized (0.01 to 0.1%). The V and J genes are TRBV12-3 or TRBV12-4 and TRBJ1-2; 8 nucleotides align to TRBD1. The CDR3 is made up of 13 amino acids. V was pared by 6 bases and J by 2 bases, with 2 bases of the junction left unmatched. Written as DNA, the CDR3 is TGTGCCAGCAGCCGGGACAGGAACTATGGCTACACCTTC. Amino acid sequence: CASSRDRNYGYTF.

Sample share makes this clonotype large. CDR3: CASSRIQGRVGYTF. CDR3 DNA sequence: TGTGCCAGCAGTCGTATACAGGGCCGCGTCGGCTACACCTTC. The chain combines TRBV12-3 or TRBV12-4 with TRBJ1-2; tentatively, D is TRBD1 (6 bases). There are 14 residues in the CDR3. Trimming took 5 bases from V and 8 from J, leaving 18 bases between them.

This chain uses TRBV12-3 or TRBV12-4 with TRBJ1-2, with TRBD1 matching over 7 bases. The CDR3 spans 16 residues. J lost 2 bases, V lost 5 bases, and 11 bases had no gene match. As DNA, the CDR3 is TGTGCCAGCAGTCCAAGACAGGGCGCCGAGAACTATGGCTACACCTTC. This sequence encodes CASSPRQGAENYGYTF.

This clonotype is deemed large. The CDR3 DNA is TGTGCCAGCAGTTCCCGGGGTGGCTACACCTTC. It yields the protein CASSSRGGYTF. The rearrangement links TRBV12-3 or TRBV12-4 to TRBJ1-2; unclear D gene. The CDR3 consists of 11 residues. V lost 4 bases to trimming and J lost 7 bases, with 7 bases between them.

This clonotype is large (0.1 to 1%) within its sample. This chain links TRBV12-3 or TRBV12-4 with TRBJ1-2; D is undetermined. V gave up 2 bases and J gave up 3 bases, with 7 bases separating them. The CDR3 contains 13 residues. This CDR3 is CASSLLRDYGYTF. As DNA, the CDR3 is TGTGCCAGCAGTTTACTACGGGACTATGGCTACACCTTC.

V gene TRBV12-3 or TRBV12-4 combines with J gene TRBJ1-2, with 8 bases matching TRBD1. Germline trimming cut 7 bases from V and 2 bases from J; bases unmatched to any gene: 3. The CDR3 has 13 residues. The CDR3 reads CASNRDRNYGYTF. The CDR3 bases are TGTGCCAGCAATCGGGACAGGAACTATGGCTACACCTTC.

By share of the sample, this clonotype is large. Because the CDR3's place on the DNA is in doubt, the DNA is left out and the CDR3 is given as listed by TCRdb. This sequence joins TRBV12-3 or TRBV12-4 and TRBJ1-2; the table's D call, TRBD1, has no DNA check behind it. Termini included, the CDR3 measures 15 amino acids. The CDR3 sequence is CASSTSDKSNYGYTF.

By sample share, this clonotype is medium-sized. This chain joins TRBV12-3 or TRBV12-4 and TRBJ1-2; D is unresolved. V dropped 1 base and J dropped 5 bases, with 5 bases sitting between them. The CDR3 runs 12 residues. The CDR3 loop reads CASSLGLYGYTF. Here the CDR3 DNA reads TGTGCCAGCAGTTTAGGTCTTTATGGCTACACCTTC.

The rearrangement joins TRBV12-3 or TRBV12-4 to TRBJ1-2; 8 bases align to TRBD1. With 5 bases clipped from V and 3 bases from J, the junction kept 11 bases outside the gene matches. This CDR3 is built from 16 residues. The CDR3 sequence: CASSLSPTGQDYGYTF. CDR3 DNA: TGTGCCAGCAGTCTAAGTCCTACGGGACAGGACTATGGCTACACCTTC.

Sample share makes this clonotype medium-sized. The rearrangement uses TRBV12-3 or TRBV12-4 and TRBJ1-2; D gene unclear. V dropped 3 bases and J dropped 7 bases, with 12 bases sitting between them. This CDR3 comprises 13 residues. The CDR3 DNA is TGTGCCAGCAGTTTCGGGATAGGGAGTGGCTACACCTTC. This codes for CASSFGIGSGYTF.

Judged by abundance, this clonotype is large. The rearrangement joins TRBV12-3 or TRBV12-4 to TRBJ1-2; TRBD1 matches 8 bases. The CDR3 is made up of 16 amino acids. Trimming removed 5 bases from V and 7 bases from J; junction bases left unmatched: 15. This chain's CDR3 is CASSNRRTGSIGGYTF. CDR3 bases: TGTGCCAGCAGTAATCGTCGGACAGGGAGTATCGGTGGCTACACCTTC.

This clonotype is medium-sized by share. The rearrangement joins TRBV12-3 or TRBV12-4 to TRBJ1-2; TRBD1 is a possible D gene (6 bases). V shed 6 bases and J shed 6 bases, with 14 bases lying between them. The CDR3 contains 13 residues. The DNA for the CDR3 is TGTGCCAGCAGCCCACCGGCAGGGGATGGCTACACCTTC. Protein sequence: CASSPPAGDGYTF.

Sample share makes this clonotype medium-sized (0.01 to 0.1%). The DNA for the CDR3 is TGTGCCAGCAGTCCCTATGAAGAGCGCTATGGCTACACCTTC. Protein product: CASSPYEERYGYTF. This sequence joins TRBV12-3 or TRBV12-4 and TRBJ1-2, with D hard to call. The CDR3 extends over 14 amino acids. Trimming removed 5 bases from V and 4 bases from J, with 14 bases in between.

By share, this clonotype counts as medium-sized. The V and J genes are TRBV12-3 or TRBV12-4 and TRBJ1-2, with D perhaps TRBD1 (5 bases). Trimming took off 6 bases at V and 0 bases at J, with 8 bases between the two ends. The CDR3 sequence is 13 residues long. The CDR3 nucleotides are TGTGCCAGCAGATTGACAGCTAACTATGGCTACACCTTC. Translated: CASRLTANYGYTF.

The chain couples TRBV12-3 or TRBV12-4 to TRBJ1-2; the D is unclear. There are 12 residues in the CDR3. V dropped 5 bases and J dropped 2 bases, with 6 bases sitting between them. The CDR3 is CASSTGNYGYTF. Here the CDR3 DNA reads TGTGCCAGCAGTACGGGAAACTATGGCTACACCTTC.

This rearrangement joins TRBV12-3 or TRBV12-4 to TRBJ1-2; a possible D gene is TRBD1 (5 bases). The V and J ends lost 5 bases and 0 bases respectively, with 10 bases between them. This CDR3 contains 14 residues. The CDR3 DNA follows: TGTGCCAGCAGTCCCGGACAAGCTAACTATGGCTACACCTTC. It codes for CASSPGQANYGYTF.